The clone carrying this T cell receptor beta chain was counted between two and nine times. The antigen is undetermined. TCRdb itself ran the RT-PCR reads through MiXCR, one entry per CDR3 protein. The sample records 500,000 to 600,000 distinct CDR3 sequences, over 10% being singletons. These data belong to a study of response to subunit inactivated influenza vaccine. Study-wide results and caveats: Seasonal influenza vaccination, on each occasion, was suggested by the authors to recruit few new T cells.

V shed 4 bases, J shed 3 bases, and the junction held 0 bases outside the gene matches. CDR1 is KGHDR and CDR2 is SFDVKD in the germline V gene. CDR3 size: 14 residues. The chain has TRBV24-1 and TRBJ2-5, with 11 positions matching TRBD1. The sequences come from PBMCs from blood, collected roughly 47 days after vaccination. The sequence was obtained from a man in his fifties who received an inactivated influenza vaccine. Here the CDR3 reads CATSEGQGEETQYF. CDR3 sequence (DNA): TGTGCCACCAGTGAGGGACAGGGGGAAGAGACCCAGTACTTC.